A selection of T cell receptor beta chains follows, all from one sample in a study of PD-L1 blockade in urothelial cancer. The assay was immunoSEQ multiplex PCR, and TCRdb's table has in-frame clones only and misses some. The data hold approximately 38,000 clones, with 80% to 90% observed a single time. The specimen was PBMCs, collected around atezolizumab (anti-PD-L1) treatment. All receptors derive from a man aged 55 to 70 with urothelial cancer. Each CDR3 is given with its conserved first and last residue. The D gene is left open where the match is weak. The listing skips clone size in some rows; elsewhere it reads once, few, many or a size class.

d_call clone_size j_call cdr3_length v_call cdr3_nt cdr3_aa
. . TRBJ2-6 15 TRBV15 TGTGCCACCAGTTGGAGGAGTTCTGGGGCCAACGTCCTGACTTTC CATSWRSSGANVLTF
TRBD1 . TRBJ1-4 16 TRBV19 TGTGCCAGTAGTACCCCGACAGGGGGCGCGGGAGAAAAACTGTTTTTT CASSTPTGGAGEKLFF
TRBD1 . TRBJ2-7 13 TRBV5-5 TGTGCCAGCAGCCTAACAGGGGTGGGCGAGCAGTACTTC CASSLTGVGEQYF
. . TRBJ1-2 12 TRBV28 TGTGCCAGCTCCCTCCAGGGGTTTGGCTACACCTTC CASSLQGFGYTF
. . TRBJ2-7 13 TRBV6-1 TGTGCCAGCAGTGAAGCCCCCAGGGTTAGTCAGTACTTC CASSEAPRVSQYF
TRBD2 . TRBJ2-2 16 TRBV5-1 TGCGCCAGCAGCACGGAGGGTAGCGGGAGGAACGGGGAGCTGTTTTTT CASSTEGSGRNGELFF
. . TRBJ2-2 15 TRBV6-4 TGTGCCAGCACGCTATGGGCGGGGAACACCGGGGAGCTGTTTTTT CASTLWAGNTGELFF
. few TRBJ1-1 16 TRBV27 TGTGCCAGCAGGAGTGACACTGAGACGAAGAACACTGAAGCTTTCTTT CASRSDTETKNTEAFF
TRBD1 . TRBJ2-6 17 TRBV2 TGTGCCAGCACCCAGGACAGGGGGGTTCCTGGGGCCAACGTCCTGACTTTC CASTQDRGVPGANVLTF
. . TRBJ2-7 17 TRBV28 TGTGCCAGCAAACAGTTTATCGGGGGATTAAGCTCCTACGAGCAGTACTTC CASKQFIGGLSSYEQYF
TRBD1 . TRBJ1-1 13 TRBV6-5 TGTGCCAGCAGCAGACAGGGGTGGACTGAAGCTTTCTTT CASSRQGWTEAFF
. . TRBJ1-2 14 TRBV7-2 TGTGCCAGCAGCCCGGACATGTTTAGGGGTGGCTACACCTTC CASSPDMFRGGYTF
. once TRBJ2-7 12 TRBV29-1 TGCAGCACTCGGACGGGGACCTACGAGCAGTACTTC CSTRTGTYEQYF
TRBD2 . TRBJ2-7 14 TRBV4-2 TGTGCCAGCAGCCCGGGACTAGGTGTGTACGAGCAGTACTTC CASSPGLGVYEQYF
. . TRBJ2-5 15 TRBV6-1 TGTGCCAGCAGTGAATCGGTTAGCGTGCCGGGGGAGCAGTACTTC CASSESVSVPGEQYF
. . TRBJ1-2 14 TRBV27 TGTGCCAGCAGTTTCTCAGGGGCTAACTATGGCTACACCTTC CASSFSGANYGYTF
. . TRBJ1-3 14 TRBV7-9 TGTGCCAGCAGCTTATTGAGCTCTGGAAACACCATATATTTT CASSLLSSGNTIYF
. . TRBJ1-3 17 TRBV28 TGTGCCAGCAGTCTCCGACAGCCAATTAGTTCTGGAAACACCATATATTTT CASSLRQPISSGNTIYF
. few TRBJ2-2 14 TRBV7-2 TGTGCCAGCAGCTTAGGGGGCTGGACCGGGGAGCTGTTTTTT CASSLGGWTGELFF
TRBD2 few TRBJ2-1 16 TRBV2 TGTGCCAGCAGTGTGGCTAGCGGGGTAGGGCACAATGAGCAGTTCTTC CASSVASGVGHNEQFF
. . TRBJ1-2 15 TRBV28 TGTGCCAGCACCCTAAGAGCATTTTCTAACTATGGCTACACCTTC CASTLRAFSNYGYTF
. . TRBJ2-1 14 TRBV9 TGTGCCAGCAGCGCCCCCGGGACTGCGAATGAGCAGTTCTTC CASSAPGTANEQFF
TRBD2 . TRBJ2-1 18 TRBV4-1 TGCGCCAGCAGCCAAGCACTTGGACTAGCGGGAAGTACCGAGGAGCAGTTCTTC CASSQALGLAGSTEEQFF
TRBD2 . TRBJ2-1 14 TRBV7-2 TGTGCCAGCAGCCCCGGACTAGCGGGAGAGGAGCAGTTCTTC CASSPGLAGEEQFF
TRBD2 . TRBJ2-5 15 TRBV28 TGTGCCAGCAGTTTCGGCGGGAGGGACGAAGAGACCCAGTACTTC CASSFGGRDEETQYF
. once TRBJ1-5 15 TRBV5-5 TGTGCCAGCAGCTTGGAAGGGGTCGGGGGTCAGCCCCAGCATTTT CASSLEGVGGQPQHF
TRBD1 . TRBJ2-7 14 TRBV11-2 TGTGCCAGCAGCTTAGGGACAGGGCATTACGAGCAGTACTTC CASSLGTGHYEQYF
. . TRBJ2-7 14 TRBV6-5 TGTGCCAGCAGCCCCCGGGACAAGTCCTACGAGCAGTACTTC CASSPRDKSYEQYF
TRBD1 . TRBJ2-7 15 TRBV27 TGTGCCAGCAGTCCTGGGACAGGGTCAGCCTACGAGCAGTACTTC CASSPGTGSAYEQYF
TRBD1 . TRBJ2-7 14 TRBV10-3 TGTGCCATCAGAAGGGGACAGGGGGCAGGGGAGCAGTACTTC CAIRRGQGAGEQYF